The 27 T cell receptor beta chains listed next were all sequenced from one sample in a study of blood T cell repertoires in COVID-19. TCRdb keeps only in-frame clones here, not all; method: immunoSEQ multiplex PCR. The table shows over 200,000 clones, with 80% to 95% occurring only once. Material: peripheral blood. The receptors derive from a person under 35 with COVID-19, enrolled during active disease.

In its sample, this clone was seen a few times. The V gene is TRBV12-3 or TRBV12-4, the J gene TRBJ1-1; tentative D call: TRBD1 (5 bases). The CDR3 spans 12 residues. V lost 3 bases and J 9 bases, leaving 11 bases between the germline ends. The CDR3 sequence is CASSLGGGKAFF. The CDR3 DNA follows: TGTGCCAGCAGTTTGGGGGGGGGAAAAGCTTTCTTT.

V is TRBV5-1 and J is TRBJ2-3; 7 nucleotides align to TRBD2. The ends lost 5 bases at V and 3 bases at J; junction bases unmatched: 6. The CDR3 is made up of 14 amino acids. The germline gives CDR1 SGHRS, CDR2 YFSETQ. Here the CDR3 reads CASRGGSLTDTQYF. Written as DNA, the CDR3 is TGCGCCAGCAGGGGCGGGAGTCTAACAGATACGCAGTATTTT. Filled out from reference TRBV5-1 and TRBJ2-3, the complete variable domain reads KAGVTQTPRYLIKTRGQQVTLSCSPISGHRSVSWYQQTPGQGLQFLFEYFSETQRNKGNFPGRFSGRQFSNSRSEMNVSTLELGDSALYLCASRGGSLTDTQYFGPGTRLTVL.

This clone was found once. The chain links TRBV5-6 to TRBJ2-1; TRBD2 matches at 11 bases. V was clipped by 4 bases and J by 9 bases; unmatched bases: 6. Germline V gene sequence: CDR1 SGHDT, CDR2 YYEEEE. The CDR3 is 14 residues long. CDR3 protein: CASSGSGRAIEQFF. The CDR3, as DNA: TGTGCCAGCAGCGGTAGCGGGAGGGCCATTGAGCAGTTCTTC.

The chain uses TRBV14 and TRBJ2-1, with 8 bases fitting TRBD1. Looked up from germline, CDR1 is SGHDN and CDR2 is FVKESK. CDR3 length: 17 residues. The V segment lost 1 base and the J segment 2 bases; nucleotides outside the gene matches: 7. CDR3 DNA sequence: TGTGCCAGCAGCCAAGGTAGGGGGACAGGAGCCTACAATGAGCAGTTCTTC. This encodes CASSQGRGTGAYNEQFF.

CDR3 in DNA: TGTGCCAGCAGCTTGGGAGGGACAGGGAAGCAGTATTTT. Its protein is CASSLGGTGKQYF. The genes are TRBV5-4 and TRBJ2-3, with 9 bases lining up with TRBD1. The germline V gene has CDR1 SGHNT and CDR2 YYREEE (reference sequence). This CDR3 spans 13 amino acids. After removal of 0 bases from V and 11 bases from J, the junction contained 4 bases not matched to a gene.

The rearrangement links TRBV27 to TRBJ2-7, with TRBD2 identical over 9 bases. The V and J ends lost 4 bases and 4 bases, in that order; junction bases with no gene match: 11. This CDR3 region has 16 residues. Germline V CDR1 and CDR2: MNHEY, SMNVEV (reference sequence). This chain's CDR3 is CASSSVGVAGVYEQYF. DNA for the CDR3: TGTGCCAGCAGTTCCGTCGGCGTAGCGGGGGTATACGAGCAGTACTTC.

The chain is built from TRBV5-4 and TRBJ2-3; TRBD2 aligns across 7 bases. Per the germline V gene, CDR1 is SGHNT and CDR2 is YYREEE (reference sequence). The CDR3 runs to 14 residues. With V trimmed by 4 bases and J by 4 bases, 6 bases remained unmatched. DNA of the CDR3: TGTGCCAGCAGCCCAGGACTAGAGGCAGATACGCAGTATTTT. Protein: CASSPGLEADTQYF.

This rearrangement joins TRBV28 to TRBJ1-6; D gene ambiguous. The V gene's germline CDR1 is MDHEN and CDR2 SYDVKM. V shed 7 bases and J shed 7 bases, with 8 bases lying between them. The CDR3 totals 12 residues. CDR3 region: CASTLLNSPLHF. CDR3 coding DNA: TGTGCCAGCACCCTATTAAATTCACCCCTCCACTTT.

The gene calls are TRBV28 and TRBJ2-7, with D possibly TRBD1 on 5 matching bases. The CDR3 length is 11 residues. The germline V and J ends were trimmed by 11 bases and 5 bases, with 13 bases remaining between them. Per germline, CDR1 MDHEN and CDR2 SYDVKM. The CDR3 protein is CACGRANEQYF. CDR3 DNA sequence: TGTGCCTGTGGCAGGGCCAACGAGCAGTACTTC.

The chain links TRBV19 to TRBJ2-7, with D tentatively TRBD2 (6 bases). This CDR3 contains 14 residues. Trimming removed 7 bases at V and 2 bases at J, with 15 bases between. Germline CDR1 reads LNHDA; CDR2 reads SQIVND (reference sequence). CDR3 protein: CASNPGTHPYEQYF. As DNA, the CDR3 is TGTGCCAGTAACCCCGGGACTCACCCCTACGAGCAGTACTTC.

This chain joins TRBV11-2 and TRBJ2-5; the match to TRBD2 covers 7 bases. The CDR3 sequence is 14 residues long. CDR1 SGHAT and CDR2 FQNNGV come from the germline V gene. V lost 0 bases, J lost 5 bases, and 3 bases stayed unmatched. The CDR3 loop reads CASSLELGGETQYF. Here the CDR3 DNA reads TGTGCCAGCAGCTTAGAACTGGGGGGGGAGACCCAGTACTTC.

A few counts support this clone. V and J are TRBV5-1 and TRBJ1-1; D is unresolved. Trimming took off 4 bases at V and 0 bases at J, with 7 bases between the two ends. CDR1 SGHRS and CDR2 YFSETQ come from the germline V gene. The CDR3 covers 13 residues. CDR3 nucleotides: TGCGCCAGCAGCCCTATTCTGAACACTGAAGCTTTCTTT. Its protein product is CASSPILNTEAFF.

The chain is built from TRBV6-5 and TRBJ1-2; 7 positions agree with TRBD1. This CDR3 has 14 residues. CDR1 MNHEY and CDR2 SVGAGI come from the germline V gene. J gave up 3 bases and V 4 bases, and 5 bases lay outside the gene matches. The CDR3 loop reads CASSLARGDYGYTF. Here the CDR3 DNA reads TGTGCCAGCAGTTTGGCCAGGGGGGACTATGGCTACACCTTC.

V usage is TRBV28 and J usage is TRBJ1-5, with 12 bases fitting TRBD1. This CDR3 comprises 15 residues. The V gene end was trimmed by 8 bases and the J gene end by 6 bases; junction bases not matched to a gene: 8. The germline gives CDR1 MDHEN, CDR2 SYDVKM. The CDR3 DNA reads TGTGCCAGCGGGGCCGGGACAGGGGGCGTTCAGCCCCAGCATTTT. Translation gives CASGAGTGGVQPQHF. Complete variable domain (other parts from reference TRBV28 and TRBJ1-5): DVKVTQSSRYLVKRTGEKVFLECVQDMDHENMFWYRQDPGLGLRLIYFSYDVKMKEKGDIPEGYSVSREKKERFSLILESASTNQTSMYLCASGAGTGGVQPQHFGDGTRLSIL.

The chain employs TRBV7-9 and TRBJ2-7, with TRBD1 identical over 7 bases. Per the germline V gene, CDR1 is SEHNR and CDR2 is FQNEAQ (reference sequence). The trim removed 5 bases at V and 1 base at J, leaving 8 bases unmatched. The CDR3 is 15 amino acids. This chain's CDR3 is CASSNTGTDSYEQYF. CDR3 nucleotides: TGTGCCAGCAGCAATACCGGGACAGATTCCTACGAGCAGTACTTC.

This rearrangement joins TRBV25-1 to TRBJ1-2; TRBD1 is a possible D gene (6 bases). Germline values: CDR1 MGHDK, CDR2 SYGVNS. This CDR3 has 13 amino acids. The V and J ends lost 7 bases and 4 bases respectively, with 13 bases between them. CDR3 protein: CASTRRGGYGYTF. The CDR3 DNA reads as TGTGCCAGCACCCGGAGGGGGGGCTATGGCTACACCTTC.

V usage is TRBV5-1 and J usage is TRBJ2-7, with a possible D match to TRBD2 (7 bases). The V gene's germline CDR1 is SGHRS and CDR2 YFSETQ. V lost 0 bases to trimming and J lost 2 bases, with 12 bases between them. The CDR3 covers 15 residues. DNA of the CDR3: TGCGCCAGCAGCTTGGTCGGGGGGCGTCCCTACGAGCAGTACTTC. This translates into CASSLVGGRPYEQYF.

The rearrangement joins TRBV3-1 (or the pseudogene TRBV3-2) to TRBJ2-1, with D possibly being TRBD2 (7 bases). Germline V lookup: CDR1 LGHDT, CDR2 YNNKEL (reference sequence). Trimming took off 3 bases at V and 9 bases at J, with 27 bases between the two ends. The CDR3 runs 18 residues. CDR3 sequence reads: CASSHYSFRGAISTEQFF. The CDR3 nucleotides read TGTGCCAGCAGCCACTATAGTTTCCGGGGGGCGATTAGCACTGAGCAGTTCTTC.

The rearrangement joins TRBV4-1 to TRBJ1-5, with a weak D call TRBD1 (5 bases). The CDR3 has 16 amino acids. In germline, CDR1 is MGHRA, CDR2 YSYEKL. V lost 0 bases and J 11 bases, leaving 20 bases between the germline ends. CDR3 residues: CASSQDATASLVTQHF. CDR3 bases: TGCGCCAGCAGCCAAGATGCGACAGCGAGCCTTGTGACCCAGCATTTT.

The chain links TRBV21-1 to TRBJ2-4; the D call TRBD2 from the table was never checked on the DNA. TRBV21-1 is termed a pseudogene. The CDR3 is made up of 14 amino acids. The CDR3 DNA follows: TGTGCCAGCAGCAAAGGCGGCAGCAAAAACATTCAGTACTTC. This gives the protein CASSKGGSKNIQYF.

CDR3 DNA: TGTGCCAGCAGCGCCTACGGGACACCCCTTTACCAAGAGACCCAGTACTTC. Residues: CASSAYGTPLYQETQYF. The genes are TRBV5-6 and TRBJ2-5, with D maybe TRBD1 (6 bases). Germline assignment: CDR1 SGHDT and CDR2 YYEEEE. Between the trimmed V and J ends, which lost 4 bases and 0 bases, there was a span of 19 bases. The CDR3 has 17 amino acids. The complete variable domain, with remaining parts taken from reference TRBV5-6 and TRBJ2-5, reads DAGVTQSPTHLIKTRGQQVTLRCSPKSGHDTVSWYQQALGQGPQFIFQYYEEEERQRGNFPDRFSGHQFPNYSSELNVNALLLGDSALYLCASSAYGTPLYQETQYFGPGTRLLVL.

V and J are TRBV24-1 and TRBJ2-1, with TRBD1 matching 11 bases. The CDR3 sequence is 17 residues long. The V and J ends lost 2 bases and 8 bases, in that order; junction bases with no gene match: 10. Germline CDR1 and CDR2: KGHDR and SFDVKD. CDR3 in DNA: TGTGCCACCAGTGATTGGGGAGGACAGGGGGCAGGTTATGAGCAGTTCTTC. Protein sequence: CATSDWGGQGAGYEQFF.

V and J are TRBV29-1 and TRBJ2-7; TRBD2 aligns across 10 bases. The CDR3 runs 13 residues. Germline lookup yields CDR1 SQVTM and CDR2 ANQGSEA. With V trimmed by 3 bases and J by 4 bases, 3 bases remained unmatched. The CDR3 sequence: CSVEASGSYEQYF. In DNA form, the CDR3 reads TGCAGCGTTGAGGCTAGCGGGAGTTACGAGCAGTACTTC.

This clone has more than one count but fewer than ten. CDR3 region: CASSPARVLTEAFF. Written as DNA, the CDR3 is TGTGCCAGCAGTCCGGCGAGGGTGTTAACTGAAGCTTTCTTT. This chain links TRBV2 with TRBJ1-1; D gene ambiguous. Per germline, CDR1 SNHLY and CDR2 FYNNEI. This CDR3 region has 14 residues. The V and J ends lost 5 bases and 5 bases respectively, with 15 bases between them.

The J gene is TRBJ2-1, the V gene TRBV6-5; TRBD2 might be the D (5 bases). The CDR3 loop spans 14 amino acids. Germline loops: CDR1 MNHEY, CDR2 SVGAGI. V gave up 8 bases and J gave up 0 bases, with 11 bases separating them. The CDR3, as DNA: TGTGCCAGCGGCGGGTCCCCCTCCTACAATGAGCAGTTCTTC. This translates into CASGGSPSYNEQFF.

The rearrangement uses TRBV19 and TRBJ1-5; D gene uncertain. This CDR3 is built from 14 residues. Trimming took off 1 base at V and 9 bases at J, with 13 bases between the two ends. CDR1 and CDR2 (germline): LNHDA, SQIVND (reference sequence). The DNA of the CDR3 is TGTGCCAGTAGTATAGCTGGGAGGGAGACGCCCCAGCATTTT. Amino acid sequence: CASSIAGRETPQHF.

The chain links TRBV5-1 to TRBJ2-7; 9 nucleotides align to TRBD2. Germline trimming cut 4 bases from V and 2 bases from J; bases unmatched to any gene: 25. The CDR3 contains 21 residues. Germline CDR1 is SGHRS and CDR2 is YFSETQ. CDR3 region: CASSAPGVGLSGSWLAYEQYF. CDR3 coding DNA: TGCGCCAGCAGCGCCCCGGGAGTCGGGCTTAGCGGGAGTTGGCTAGCCTACGAGCAGTACTTC.